These 5 T cell receptor beta chains were sequenced from one sample in a study of shared clonotypes between healthy human individuals. Naive CD8 isolation took CD45RO-negative cells positively selected for CCR7 and excluded terminally differentiated effector memory CD45RA+ cells. Assay used: immunoSEQ multiplex PCR; TCRdb lists only in-frame clones, some missing. The sample contains roughly 2 million clones, around 96% of which appear only once. The sequencing input was naive CD8+ T cells sorted from blood. Receptors originate from a man aged 18-30 years in good health.

The chain carries TRBV4-3 and TRBJ2-7, with 7 bases aligning to TRBD1. Losses at the gene ends were 3 bases for V and 0 bases for J; bases not matched to a gene: 8. The germline gives CDR1 LGHNA, CDR2 YSLEER. The CDR3 length is 16 residues. The CDR3 sequence: CASSQGTGTDSYEQYF. DNA for the CDR3: TGCGCCAGCAGCCAGGGGACCGGGACAGACTCCTACGAGCAGTACTTC.

V gene TRBV6-5 combines with J gene TRBJ1-1, with D tentatively TRBD1 (5 bases). V was shortened by 6 bases and J by 0 bases, with 14 bases between the two germline ends. Germline lookup yields CDR1 MNHEY and CDR2 SVGAGI. The CDR3 is 15 amino acids. CDR3 in DNA: TGTGCCAGCAGATTGCTGACAGAGATGAACACTGAAGCTTTCTTT. Encoded protein: CASRLLTEMNTEAFF.

The chain uses TRBV6-1 and TRBJ2-5; weak D call: TRBD2 (5 bases). CDR3 length: 16 amino acids. V was cut by 1 base and J by 2 bases, with 14 bases left in between. The germline V gene encodes CDR1 MNHNS and CDR2 SASEGT. This CDR3 reads CASSEVRVSGQETQYF. Here the CDR3 DNA reads TGTGCCAGCAGTGAAGTGCGCGTGTCGGGGCAAGAGACCCAGTACTTC.

The chain links TRBV5-4 to TRBJ2-7; D is ambiguous. Germline V lookup: CDR1 SGHNT, CDR2 YYREEE (reference sequence). This CDR3 spans 15 amino acids. V shed 4 bases and J shed 2 bases, with 16 bases lying between them. CDR3 in DNA: TGTGCCAGCAGCGTCCTACCCACCCCGGCCTACGAGCAGTACTTC. Residues: CASSVLPTPAYEQYF.

Concerning this clone: Additional DNA sequences in this sample encode the identical CDR3. The V call is TRBV27, the J call TRBJ2-7; TRBD2 is a possible D gene (5 bases). CDR3 size: 13 residues. In germline, CDR1 is MNHEY, CDR2 SMNVEV (reference sequence). V was clipped by 4 bases and J by 2 bases, with 9 bases between them. For the CDR3, the DNA is TGTGCCAGCAGTTCCAGCGGCCCCTACGAGCAGTACTTC. Translation: CASSSSGPYEQYF.